This T cell receptor (beta chain) was identified in a study of blood T cell repertoires in COVID-19. The V gene lost 2 bases and the J gene lost 4 bases, with 10 bases spanning the gap. CDR1 and CDR2 from the germline V gene are SGDLS and YYNGEE. The CDR3 length is 13 residues. Here immunoSEQ multiplex PCR was the method, and the copy in TCRdb shows in-frame clones only, minus some. The repertoire includes some 190,000 clones, approximately 85% of them detected once, and 5.6% sits in the top ten. This clone is a singleton in its sample. The study drew participants aged about 18 to 95 years from some 25 US areas.

This sequence originates from a man aged 35-49 years with acute COVID-19. This chain joins TRBV9 and TRBJ2-7; D is unresolved. What was sequenced was PBMCs or T cells enriched from blood (not recorded which). The CDR3 reads CASSVYPGYEQYF. In DNA form, the CDR3 reads TGTGCCAGCAGCGTCTACCCCGGGTACGAGCAGTACTTC.